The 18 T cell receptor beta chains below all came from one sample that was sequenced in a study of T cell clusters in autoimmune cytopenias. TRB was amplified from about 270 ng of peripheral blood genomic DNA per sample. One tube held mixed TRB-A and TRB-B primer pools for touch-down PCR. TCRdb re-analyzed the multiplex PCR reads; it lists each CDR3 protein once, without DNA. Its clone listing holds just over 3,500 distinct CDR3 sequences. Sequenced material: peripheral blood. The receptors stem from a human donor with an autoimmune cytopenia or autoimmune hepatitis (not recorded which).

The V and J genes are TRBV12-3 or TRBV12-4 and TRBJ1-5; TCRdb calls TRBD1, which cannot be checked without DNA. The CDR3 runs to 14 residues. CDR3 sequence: CASTLEGVGQPQHF.

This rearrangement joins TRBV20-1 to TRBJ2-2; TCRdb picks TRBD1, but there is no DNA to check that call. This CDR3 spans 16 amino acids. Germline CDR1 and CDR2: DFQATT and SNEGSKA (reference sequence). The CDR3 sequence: CSASMRGRSNTGELFF.

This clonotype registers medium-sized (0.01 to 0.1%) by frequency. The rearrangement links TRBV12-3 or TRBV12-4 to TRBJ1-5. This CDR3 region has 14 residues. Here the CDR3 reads CASSITSGNQPQHF.

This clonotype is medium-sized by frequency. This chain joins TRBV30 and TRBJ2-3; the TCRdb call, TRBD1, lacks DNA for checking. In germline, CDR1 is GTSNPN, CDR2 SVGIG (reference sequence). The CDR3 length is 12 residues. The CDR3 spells CAWTGSTDTQYF.

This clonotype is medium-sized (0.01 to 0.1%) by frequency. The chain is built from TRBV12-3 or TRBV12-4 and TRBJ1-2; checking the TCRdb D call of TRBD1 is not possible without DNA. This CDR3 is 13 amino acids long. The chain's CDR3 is CASSPGQAYGYTF.

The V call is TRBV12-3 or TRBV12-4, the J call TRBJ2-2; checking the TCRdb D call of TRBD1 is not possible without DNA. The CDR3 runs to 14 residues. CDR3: CASKDSPNTGELFF.

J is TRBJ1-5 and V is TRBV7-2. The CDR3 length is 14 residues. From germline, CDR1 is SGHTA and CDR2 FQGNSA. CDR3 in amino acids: CDSSSDGGNQPQHF.

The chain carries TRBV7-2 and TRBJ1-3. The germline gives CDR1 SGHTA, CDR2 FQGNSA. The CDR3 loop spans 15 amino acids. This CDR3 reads CASSGRQGGGNTIYF.

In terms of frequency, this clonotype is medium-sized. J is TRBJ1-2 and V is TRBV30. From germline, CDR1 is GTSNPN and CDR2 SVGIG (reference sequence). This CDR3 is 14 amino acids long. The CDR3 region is CAWSFRTANYGYTF.

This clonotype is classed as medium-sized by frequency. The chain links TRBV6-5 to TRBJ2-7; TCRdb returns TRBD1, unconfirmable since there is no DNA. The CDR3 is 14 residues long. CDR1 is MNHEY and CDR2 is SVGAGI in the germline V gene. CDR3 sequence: CASRTGQGINEQYF.

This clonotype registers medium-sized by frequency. The CDR3 sequence: CASSSPGHVNEQFF. The chain carries TRBV12-3 or TRBV12-4 and TRBJ2-1; without DNA, the TCRdb call of TRBD1 cannot be checked. The CDR3 covers 14 residues.

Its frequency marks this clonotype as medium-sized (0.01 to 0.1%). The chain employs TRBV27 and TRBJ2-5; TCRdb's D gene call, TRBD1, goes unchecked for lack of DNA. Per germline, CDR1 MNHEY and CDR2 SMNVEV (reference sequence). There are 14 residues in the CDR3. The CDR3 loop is CASTDRGRGETQYF.

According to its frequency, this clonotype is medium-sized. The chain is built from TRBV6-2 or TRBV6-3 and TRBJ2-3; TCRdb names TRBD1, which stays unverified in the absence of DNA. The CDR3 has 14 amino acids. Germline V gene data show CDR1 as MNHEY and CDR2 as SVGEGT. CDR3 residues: CASSYPAGRDTQYF.

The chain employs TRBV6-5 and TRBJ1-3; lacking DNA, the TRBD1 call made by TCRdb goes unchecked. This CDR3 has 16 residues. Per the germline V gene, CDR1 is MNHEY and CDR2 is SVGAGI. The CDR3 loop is CASSTWGEGPGNTIYF.

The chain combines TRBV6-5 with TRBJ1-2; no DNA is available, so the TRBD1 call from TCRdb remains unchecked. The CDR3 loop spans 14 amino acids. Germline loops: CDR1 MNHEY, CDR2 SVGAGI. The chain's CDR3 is CASTPGQQTYGYTF.

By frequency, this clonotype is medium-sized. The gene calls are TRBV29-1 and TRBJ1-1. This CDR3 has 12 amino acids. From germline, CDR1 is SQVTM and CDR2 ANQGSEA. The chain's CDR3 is CSVVGVNTEAFF. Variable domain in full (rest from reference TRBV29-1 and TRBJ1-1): SAVISQKPSRDICQRGTSLTIQCQVDSQVTMMFWYRQQPGQSLTLIATANQGSEATYESGFVIDKFPISRPNLTFSTLTVSNMSPEDSSIYLCSVVGVNTEAFFGQGTRLTVV.

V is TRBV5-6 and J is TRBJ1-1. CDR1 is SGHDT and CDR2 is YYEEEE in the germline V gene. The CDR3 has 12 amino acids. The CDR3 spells CASSRVNTEAFF.

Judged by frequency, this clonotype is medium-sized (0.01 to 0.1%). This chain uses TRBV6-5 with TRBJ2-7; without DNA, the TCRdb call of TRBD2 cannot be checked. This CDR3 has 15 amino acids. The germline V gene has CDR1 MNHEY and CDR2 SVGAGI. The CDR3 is CASSYSILAGYEQYF.